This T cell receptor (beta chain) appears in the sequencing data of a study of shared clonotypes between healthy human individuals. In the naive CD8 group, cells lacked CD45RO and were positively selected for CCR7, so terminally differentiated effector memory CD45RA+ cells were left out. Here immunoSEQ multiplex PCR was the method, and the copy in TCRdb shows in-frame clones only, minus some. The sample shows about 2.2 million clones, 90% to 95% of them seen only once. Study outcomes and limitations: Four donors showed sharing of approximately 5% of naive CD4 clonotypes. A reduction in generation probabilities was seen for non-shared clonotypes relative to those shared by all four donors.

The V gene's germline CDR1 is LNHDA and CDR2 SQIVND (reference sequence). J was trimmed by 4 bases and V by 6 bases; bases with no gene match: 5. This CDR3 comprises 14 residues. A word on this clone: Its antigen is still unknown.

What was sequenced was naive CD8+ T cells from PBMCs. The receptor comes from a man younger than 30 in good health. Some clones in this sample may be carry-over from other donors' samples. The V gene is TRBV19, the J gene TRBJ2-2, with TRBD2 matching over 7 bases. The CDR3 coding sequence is TGTGCCAGTAGGCTCAGCGGGATCACCGGGGAGCTGTTTTTT. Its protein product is CASRLSGITGELFF.